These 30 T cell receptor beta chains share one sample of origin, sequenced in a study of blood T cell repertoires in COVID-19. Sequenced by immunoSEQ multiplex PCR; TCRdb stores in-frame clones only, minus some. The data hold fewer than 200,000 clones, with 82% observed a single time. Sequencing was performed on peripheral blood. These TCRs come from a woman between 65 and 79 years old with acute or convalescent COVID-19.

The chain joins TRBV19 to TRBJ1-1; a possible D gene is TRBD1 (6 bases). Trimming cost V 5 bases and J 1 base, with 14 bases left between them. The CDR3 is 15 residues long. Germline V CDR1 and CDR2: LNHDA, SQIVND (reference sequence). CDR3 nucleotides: TGTGCCAGTAGTGCCCCAGGGGACCAGAACACTGAAGCTTTCTTT. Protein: CASSAPGDQNTEAFF.

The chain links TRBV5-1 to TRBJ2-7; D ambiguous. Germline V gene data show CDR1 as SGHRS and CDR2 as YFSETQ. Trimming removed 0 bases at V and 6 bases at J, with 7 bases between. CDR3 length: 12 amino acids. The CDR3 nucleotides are TGCGCCAGCAGCTTGGATCTCGGCGAGCAGTACTTC. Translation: CASSLDLGEQYF.

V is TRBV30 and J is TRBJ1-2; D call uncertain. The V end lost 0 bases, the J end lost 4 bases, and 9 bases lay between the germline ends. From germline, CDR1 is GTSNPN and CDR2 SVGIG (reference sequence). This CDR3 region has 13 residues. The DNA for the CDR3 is TGTGCCTGGAGTGTTTTACGGGGCTATGGCTACACCTTC. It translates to CAWSVLRGYGYTF.

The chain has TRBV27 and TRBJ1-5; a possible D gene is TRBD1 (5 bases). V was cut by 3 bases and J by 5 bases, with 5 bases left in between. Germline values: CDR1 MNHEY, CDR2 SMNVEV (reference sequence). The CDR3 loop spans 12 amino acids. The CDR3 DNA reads TGTGCCAGCAGTTTCAGGGATCAGCCCCAGCATTTT. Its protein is CASSFRDQPQHF.

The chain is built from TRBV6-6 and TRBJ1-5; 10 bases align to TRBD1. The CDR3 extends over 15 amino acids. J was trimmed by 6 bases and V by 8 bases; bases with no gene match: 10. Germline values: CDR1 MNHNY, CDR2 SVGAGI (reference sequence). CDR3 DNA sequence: TGTGCCAGCCGTCTTCCGGGACAGGGGATTCAGCCCCAGCATTTT. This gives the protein CASRLPGQGIQPQHF.

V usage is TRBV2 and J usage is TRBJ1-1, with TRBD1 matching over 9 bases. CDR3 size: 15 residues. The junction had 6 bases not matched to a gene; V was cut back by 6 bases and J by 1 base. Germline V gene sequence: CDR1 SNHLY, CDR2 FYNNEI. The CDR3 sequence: CASRNRGHENTEAFF. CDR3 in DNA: TGTGCCAGCAGAAACAGGGGGCATGAGAACACTGAAGCTTTCTTT.

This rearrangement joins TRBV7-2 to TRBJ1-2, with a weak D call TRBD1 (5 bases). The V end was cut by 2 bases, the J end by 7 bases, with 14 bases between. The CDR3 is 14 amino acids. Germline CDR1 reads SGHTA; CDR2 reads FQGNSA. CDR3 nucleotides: TGTGCCAGCAGCTTATATGGCAGGGCATTTGGCTACACCTTC. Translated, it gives CASSLYGRAFGYTF. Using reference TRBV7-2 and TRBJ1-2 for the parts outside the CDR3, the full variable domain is GAGVSQSPSNKVTEKGKDVELRCDPISGHTALYWYRQSLGQGLEFLIYFQGNSAPDKSGLPSDRFSAERTGGSVSTLTIQRTQQEDSAVYLCASSLYGRAFGYTFGSGTRLTVV.

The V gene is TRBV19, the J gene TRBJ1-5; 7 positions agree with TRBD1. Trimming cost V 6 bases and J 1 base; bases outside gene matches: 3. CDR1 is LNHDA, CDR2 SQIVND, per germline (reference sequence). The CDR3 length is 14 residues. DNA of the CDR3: TGTGCCAGTAGCCCCAGGGGGAGCAATCAGCCCCAGCATTTT. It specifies CASSPRGSNQPQHF.

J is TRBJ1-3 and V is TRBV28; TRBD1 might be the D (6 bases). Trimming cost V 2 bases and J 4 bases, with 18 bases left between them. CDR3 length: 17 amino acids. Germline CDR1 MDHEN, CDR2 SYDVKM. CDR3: CASSLRASTGLGNTIYF. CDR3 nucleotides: TGTGCCAGCAGTTTAAGGGCGAGTACAGGGCTGGGAAACACCATATATTTT.

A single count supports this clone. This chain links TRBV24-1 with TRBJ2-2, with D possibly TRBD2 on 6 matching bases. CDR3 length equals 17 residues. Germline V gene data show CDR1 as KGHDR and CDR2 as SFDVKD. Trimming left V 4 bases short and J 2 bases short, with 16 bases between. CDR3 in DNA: TGTGCCACCAGTGACCGAGGGACTCGCGCCAACACCGGGGAGCTGTTTTTT. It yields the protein CATSDRGTRANTGELFF.

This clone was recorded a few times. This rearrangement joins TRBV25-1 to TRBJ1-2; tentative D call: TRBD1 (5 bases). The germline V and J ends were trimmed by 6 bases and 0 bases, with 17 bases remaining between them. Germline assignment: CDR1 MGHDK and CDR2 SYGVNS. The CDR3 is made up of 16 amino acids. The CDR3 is CASRGMGTATNYGYTF. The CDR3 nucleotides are TGTGCCAGCAGAGGTATGGGGACTGCCACTAACTATGGCTACACCTTC.

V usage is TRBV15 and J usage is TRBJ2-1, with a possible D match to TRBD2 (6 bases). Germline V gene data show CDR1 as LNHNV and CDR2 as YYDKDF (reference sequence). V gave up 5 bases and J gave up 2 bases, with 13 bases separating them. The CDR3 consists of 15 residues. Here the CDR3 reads CATSLHSGPYNEQFF. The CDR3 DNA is TGTGCCACCAGCTTACATAGCGGTCCCTACAATGAGCAGTTCTTC.

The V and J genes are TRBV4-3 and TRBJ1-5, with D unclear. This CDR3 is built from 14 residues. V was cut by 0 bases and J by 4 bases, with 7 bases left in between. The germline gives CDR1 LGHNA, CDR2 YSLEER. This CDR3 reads CASSQERENQPQHF. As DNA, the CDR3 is TGCGCCAGCAGCCAAGAGCGAGAGAATCAGCCCCAGCATTTT.

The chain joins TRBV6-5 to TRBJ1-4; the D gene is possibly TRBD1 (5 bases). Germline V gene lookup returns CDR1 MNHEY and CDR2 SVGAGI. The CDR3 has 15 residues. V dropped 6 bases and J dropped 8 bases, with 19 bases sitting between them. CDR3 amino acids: CASSARGGTGEKLFF. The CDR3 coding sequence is TGTGCCAGCAGCGCCCGTGGAGGGACGGGAGAAAAACTGTTTTTT.

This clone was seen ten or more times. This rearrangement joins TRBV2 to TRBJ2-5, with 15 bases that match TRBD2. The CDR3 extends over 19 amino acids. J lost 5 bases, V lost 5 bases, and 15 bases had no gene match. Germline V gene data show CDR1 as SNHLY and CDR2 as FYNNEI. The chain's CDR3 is CASSPGRTSGGVPGETQYF. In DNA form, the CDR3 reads TGTGCCAGCAGTCCCGGGCGGACTAGCGGGGGGGTCCCCGGGGAGACCCAGTACTTC. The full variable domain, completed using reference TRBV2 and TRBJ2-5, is EPEVTQTPSHQVTQMGQEVILRCVPISNHLYFYWYRQILGQKVEFLVSFYNNEISEKSEIFDDQFSVERPDGSNFTLKIRSTKLEDSAMYFCASSPGRTSGGVPGETQYFGPGTRLLVL.

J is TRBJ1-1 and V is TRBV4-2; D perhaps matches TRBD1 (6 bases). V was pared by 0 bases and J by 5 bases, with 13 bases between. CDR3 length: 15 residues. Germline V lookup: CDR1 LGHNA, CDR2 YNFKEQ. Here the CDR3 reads CASSQDRARGTEAFF. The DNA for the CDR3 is TGTGCCAGCAGCCAAGATCGGGCTAGGGGGACTGAAGCTTTCTTT.

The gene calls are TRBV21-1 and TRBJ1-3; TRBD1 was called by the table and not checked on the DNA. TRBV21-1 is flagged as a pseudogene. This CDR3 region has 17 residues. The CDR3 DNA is TGTGCCAGCAGCAAAGTGTCAGGCAGCCACTCTGGAAACACCATATATTTT. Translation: CASSKVSGSHSGNTIYF.

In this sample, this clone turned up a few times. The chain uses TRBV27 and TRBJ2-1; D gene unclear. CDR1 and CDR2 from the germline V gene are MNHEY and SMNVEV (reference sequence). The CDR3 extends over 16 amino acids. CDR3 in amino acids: CAAKSSRDAVNNEQFF. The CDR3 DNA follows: TGTGCAGCAAAGAGCTCTAGAGATGCGGTAAATAATGAGCAGTTCTTC.

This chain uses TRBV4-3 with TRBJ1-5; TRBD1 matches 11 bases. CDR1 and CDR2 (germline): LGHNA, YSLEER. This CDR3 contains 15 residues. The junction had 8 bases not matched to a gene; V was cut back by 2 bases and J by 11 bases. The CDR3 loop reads CASSQTWTGGTSQHF. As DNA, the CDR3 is TGCGCCAGCAGCCAAACTTGGACAGGGGGCACGTCCCAGCATTTT.

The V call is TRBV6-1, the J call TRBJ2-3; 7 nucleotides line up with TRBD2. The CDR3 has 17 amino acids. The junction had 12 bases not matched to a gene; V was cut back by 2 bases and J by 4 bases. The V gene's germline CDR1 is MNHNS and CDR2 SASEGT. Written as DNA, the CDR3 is TGTGCCAGCAGTGAACTGGAGGCGCGGGAGCGCGCAGATACGCAGTATTTT. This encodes CASSELEARERADTQYF.

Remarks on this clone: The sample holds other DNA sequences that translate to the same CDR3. For the CDR3, the DNA is TGTGCCAGCAGTTTGGGGAGCTATGGCTACACCTTC. Translating it yields CASSLGSYGYTF. The V gene is TRBV28, the J gene TRBJ1-2, with no clear D. Germline V lookup: CDR1 MDHEN, CDR2 SYDVKM. Trimming shortened V by 3 bases and J by 4 bases, and 6 bases separated the two germline ends. The CDR3 totals 12 residues.

CDR3 sequence (DNA): TGCGCCAGCAGTGAGGTGGGGAGGAGCTCTGGAAACACCATATATTTT. Protein sequence: CASSEVGRSSGNTIYF. The chain is built from TRBV10-1 and TRBJ1-3; D is unresolved. In germline, CDR1 is WNHNN, CDR2 SYGVQD (reference sequence). The CDR3 extends over 16 amino acids. V lost 2 bases and J lost 0, with 11 bases in between.

DNA for the CDR3: TGTGCCAGTAGTATGAGTCAGACATACCAAGAGACCCAGTACTTC. It encodes CASSMSQTYQETQYF. This chain links TRBV19 with TRBJ2-5; D remains ambiguous. CDR3 length: 15 residues. Germline loops: CDR1 LNHDA, CDR2 SQIVND (reference sequence). V was trimmed by 3 bases and J by 0 bases, leaving 11 bases between them.

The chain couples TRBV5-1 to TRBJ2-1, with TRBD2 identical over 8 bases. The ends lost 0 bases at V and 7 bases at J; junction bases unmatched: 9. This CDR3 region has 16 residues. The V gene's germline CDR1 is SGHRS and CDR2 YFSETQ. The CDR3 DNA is TGCGCCAGCAGCTTGGGATGGACTAGCTTACAGAATGAGCAGTTCTTC. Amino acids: CASSLGWTSLQNEQFF.

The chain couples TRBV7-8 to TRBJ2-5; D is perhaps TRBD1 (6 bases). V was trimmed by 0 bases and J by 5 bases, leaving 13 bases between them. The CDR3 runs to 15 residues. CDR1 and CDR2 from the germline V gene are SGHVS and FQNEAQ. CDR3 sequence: CASSLATGEGETQYF. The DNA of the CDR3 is TGTGCCAGCAGCTTAGCGACAGGAGAGGGGGAGACCCAGTACTTC.

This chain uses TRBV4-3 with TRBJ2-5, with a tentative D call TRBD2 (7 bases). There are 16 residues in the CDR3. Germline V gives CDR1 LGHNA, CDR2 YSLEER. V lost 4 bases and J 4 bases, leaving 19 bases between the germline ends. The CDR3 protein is CASSRNTRGGGETQYF. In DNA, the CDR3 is TGCGCCAGCAGCCGGAATACCAGGGGAGGGGGAGAGACCCAGTACTTC.

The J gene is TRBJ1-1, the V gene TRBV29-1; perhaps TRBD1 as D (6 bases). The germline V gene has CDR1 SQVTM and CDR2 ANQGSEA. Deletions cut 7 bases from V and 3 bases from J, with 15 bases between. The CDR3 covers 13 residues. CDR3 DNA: TGCAGCGCCCGCAGGGGAAAGGACACTGAAGCTTTCTTT. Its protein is CSARRGKDTEAFF.

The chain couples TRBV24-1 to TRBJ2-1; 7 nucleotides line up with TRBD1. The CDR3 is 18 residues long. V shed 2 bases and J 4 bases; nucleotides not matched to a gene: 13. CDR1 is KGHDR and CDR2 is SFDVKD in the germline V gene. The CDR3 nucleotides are TGTGCCACCAGTGATTCCTCACTGACAGGGCCCCCATACAATGAGCAGTTCTTC. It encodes CATSDSSLTGPPYNEQFF.

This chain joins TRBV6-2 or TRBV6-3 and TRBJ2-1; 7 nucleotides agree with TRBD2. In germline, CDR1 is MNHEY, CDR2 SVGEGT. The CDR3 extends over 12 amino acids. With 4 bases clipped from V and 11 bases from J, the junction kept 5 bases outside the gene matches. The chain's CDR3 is CASSFLAGQQFF. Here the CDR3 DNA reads TGTGCCAGCAGTTTCTTAGCGGGCCAGCAGTTCTTC.

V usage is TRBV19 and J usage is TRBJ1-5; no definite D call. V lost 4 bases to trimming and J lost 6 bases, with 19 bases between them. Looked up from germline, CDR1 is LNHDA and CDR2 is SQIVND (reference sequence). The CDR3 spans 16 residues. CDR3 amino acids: CASSTSSDSWGQPQHF. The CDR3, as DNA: TGTGCCAGTAGTACCAGTTCGGACTCCTGGGGTCAGCCCCAGCATTTT.